The 29 T cell receptor beta chains in this list originate from one sample, sequenced in a study of cytomegalovirus exposure and HLA in healthy donors. The study ran its PCR with 60 Vbeta and 13 Jbeta primers. Generated by immunoSEQ multiplex PCR, the TCRdb table keeps only in-frame clones and is missing some. Of 100,000 or so clones detected, less than 80% appear once; the ten largest clones hold approximately 3%. Sequenced material: PBMCs. The receptors were gathered from a woman in her thirties or forties in good health and CMV-seronegative.

J is TRBJ2-1 and V is TRBV28, with 8 bases identical to TRBD2. The germline V gene has CDR1 MDHEN and CDR2 SYDVKM. The CDR3 covers 15 residues. V lost 8 bases to trimming and J lost 4 bases; unmatched junction nucleotides: 10. Here the CDR3 DNA reads TGTGCCAGCTCCGGGGGGGGCGGGACTTACAATGAGCAGTTCTTC. Its protein product is CASSGGGGTYNEQFF.

The gene calls are TRBV18 and TRBJ1-2; TRBD1 agrees at 9 bases. The V segment lost 3 bases and the J segment 4 bases; nucleotides outside the gene matches: 6. The CDR3 spans 15 residues. CDR1 is KGHSH and CDR2 is LQKENI in the germline V gene. In DNA form, the CDR3 reads TGTGCCAGCTCACCGACCGGGACAGGGCCCTATGGCTACACCTTC. It specifies CASSPTGTGPYGYTF. Together with reference TRBV18 and TRBJ1-2, the CDR3 gives the full variable domain: NAGVMQNPRHLVRRRGQEARLRCSPMKGHSHVYWYRQLPEEGLKFMVYLQKENIIDESGMPKERFSAEFPKEGPSILRIQQVVRGDSAAYFCASSPTGTGPYGYTFGSGTRLTVV.

This clone occurred a few times. The chain links TRBV12-5 to TRBJ2-5, with a possible D match to TRBD1 (5 bases). Germline V lookup: CDR1 LGHNT, CDR2 FRNRAP. This CDR3 comprises 13 residues. Trimming removed 3 bases at V and 4 bases at J, with 9 bases between. DNA of the CDR3: TGTGCTAGTGGTTTCGGGCAGGGAGAGACCCAGTACTTC. This gives the protein CASGFGQGETQYF.

The V gene is TRBV29-1, the J gene TRBJ2-1; TRBD2 matches at 11 bases. With V trimmed by 2 bases and J by 1 base, 1 base remained unmatched. Germline-derived CDR1 and CDR2 are SQVTM and ANQGSEA. This CDR3 is built from 15 residues. The CDR3 region has the DNA TGCAGCGTTGAACTAGCGGGAGGTTCCTACAATGAGCAGTTCTTC. Its protein is CSVELAGGSYNEQFF.

The rearrangement uses TRBV10-3 and TRBJ1-4; D not certain. The CDR3 runs 12 residues. CDR1 is ENHRY, CDR2 SYGVKD, per germline. V was clipped by 3 bases and J by 4 bases, with 3 bases between them. The CDR3 sequence is CAISDNNEKLFF. The CDR3 DNA follows: TGTGCCATCAGTGACAATAATGAAAAACTGTTTTTT.

V and J are TRBV6-1 and TRBJ2-1; the match to TRBD2 covers 14 bases. V trimming: 4 bases; J trimming: 6 bases; junction bases outside the gene matches: 5. The CDR3 covers 16 residues. Germline CDR1 reads MNHNS; CDR2 reads SASEGT. This chain's CDR3 is CASSGLAGGPGNEQFF. The DNA for the CDR3 is TGTGCCAGCAGTGGACTAGCGGGAGGGCCGGGCAATGAGCAGTTCTTC.

This sequence joins TRBV30 and TRBJ1-4; TRBD1 might be the D (5 bases). Germline V gene sequence: CDR1 GTSNPN, CDR2 SVGIG (reference sequence). Trimming removed 2 bases from V and 8 bases from J, with 18 bases in between. The CDR3 spans 15 residues. CDR3 sequence reads: CAWSSLGGVEEKLFF. CDR3 bases: TGTGCCTGGAGTAGTTTGGGAGGGGTGGAGGAAAAACTGTTTTTT.

This clone was detected a few times. The same CDR3 arises from other DNA sequences in this sample as well. V usage is TRBV4-3 and J usage is TRBJ1-5; no clear D. CDR3 length equals 14 residues. The V end lost 0 bases, the J end lost 4 bases, and 7 bases lay between the germline ends. From germline, CDR1 is LGHNA and CDR2 YSLEER. For the CDR3, the DNA is TGCGCCAGCAGCCAAGACAGAGGTAATCAGCCCCAGCATTTT. This codes for CASSQDRGNQPQHF.

V usage is TRBV5-1 and J usage is TRBJ2-1, with 7 bases aligning to TRBD1. Germline V gene sequence: CDR1 SGHRS, CDR2 YFSETQ. J was trimmed by 0 bases and V by 3 bases; bases with no gene match: 6. This CDR3 has 16 amino acids. The CDR3 DNA reads TGCGCCAGCAGCTCACGAACAGGGGTCTCCTACAATGAGCAGTTCTTC. It codes for CASSSRTGVSYNEQFF.

This chain links TRBV9 with TRBJ1-3; D gene ambiguous. CDR3 size: 16 residues. V lost 0 bases and J 0 bases, leaving 10 bases between the germline ends. Germline loops: CDR1 SGDLS, CDR2 YYNGEE. In nucleotides, the CDR3 is TGTGCCAGCAGCGTAGGGGCAGGCTTCTCTGGAAACACCATATATTTT. It translates to CASSVGAGFSGNTIYF.

The chain has TRBV7-8 and TRBJ2-5; 10 bases agree with TRBD2. Germline lookup yields CDR1 SGHVS and CDR2 FQNEAQ. V gave up 7 bases and J gave up 5 bases; unmatched junction bases: 10. The CDR3 runs 15 residues. The CDR3 loop reads CASTPVSGRAETQYF. For the CDR3, the DNA is TGTGCCAGCACCCCGGTGAGCGGGAGGGCTGAGACCCAGTACTTC. Based on the CDR3 plus reference TRBV7-8 and TRBJ2-5, the full variable domain is GAGVSQSPRYKVAKRGQDVALRCDPISGHVSLFWYQQALGQGPEFLTYFQNEAQLDKSGLPSDRFFAERPEGSVSTLKIQRTQQEDSAVYLCASTPVSGRAETQYFGPGTRLLVL.

This clone was detected only once. The chain has TRBV18 and TRBJ1-4; D is undetermined. The CDR3 extends over 15 amino acids. Between the trimmed V and J ends, which lost 3 bases and 2 bases, there was a span of 10 bases. From germline, CDR1 is KGHSH and CDR2 LQKENI. The CDR3 reads CASSPTGATNEKLFF. CDR3 in DNA: TGTGCCAGCTCACCCACGGGTGCGACTAATGAAAAACTGTTTTTT.

V usage is TRBV5-1 and J usage is TRBJ2-5; weak D call: TRBD1 (6 bases). The germline gives CDR1 SGHRS, CDR2 YFSETQ. The CDR3 is made up of 14 amino acids. V lost 4 bases to trimming and J lost 4 bases, with 14 bases between them. CDR3 sequence: CASSENRERETQYF. Here the CDR3 DNA reads TGCGCCAGCAGCGAAAACAGGGAAAGAGAGACCCAGTACTTC.

This clone was detected once. The chain couples TRBV4-3 to TRBJ2-3; possible D gene TRBD1, 6 bases. V was pared by 6 bases and J by 4 bases, with 20 bases between. Looked up from germline, CDR1 is LGHNA and CDR2 is YSLEER. The CDR3 runs to 16 residues. The CDR3 nucleotides are TGCGCCAGCAGGCCAAGATATGGGGGCGCAGCAGATACGCAGTATTTT. Translated: CASRPRYGGAADTQYF.

The chain employs TRBV5-6 and TRBJ2-1, with 12 bases aligning to TRBD2. Germline CDR1 is SGHDT and CDR2 is YYEEEE. The CDR3 contains 18 residues. V lost 4 bases to trimming and J lost 7 bases; unmatched junction nucleotides: 15. The CDR3 region has the DNA TGTGCCAGCAGCCGGAGGACTAGCGGGATAATTTCGAGGAATGAGCAGTTCTTC. This translates into CASSRRTSGIISRNEQFF.

The V call is TRBV9, the J call TRBJ2-2; TRBD2 matches 9 bases. Germline V gene lookup returns CDR1 SGDLS and CDR2 YYNGEE. V lost 0 bases, J lost 4 bases, and 10 bases stayed unmatched. The CDR3 totals 18 residues. The CDR3 nucleotides are TGTGCCAGCAGCGTAGGGGCGGGAGGGCTGTGGGCCACCGGGGAGCTGTTTTTT. Translation: CASSVGAGGLWATGELFF. The entire variable domain, with the rest obtained from reference TRBV9 and TRBJ2-2, is as follows: DSGVTQTPKHLITATGQRVTLRCSPRSGDLSVYWYQQSLDQGLQFLIQYYNGEERAKGNILERFSAQQFPDLHSELNLSSLELGDSALYFCASSVGAGGLWATGELFFGEGSRLTVL.

This sequence joins TRBV27 and TRBJ1-1; no definite D call. Germline CDR1 and CDR2: MNHEY and SMNVEV (reference sequence). The CDR3 is 14 amino acids. V shed 0 bases and J shed 1 base, with 6 bases lying between them. Written as DNA, the CDR3 is TGTGCCAGCAGTTTATCAAGCGCGAACACTGAAGCTTTCTTT. Translation gives CASSLSSANTEAFF.

The chain recombines TRBV5-8 with TRBJ2-7; D is possibly TRBD1 (6 bases). The CDR3 consists of 13 residues. Germline V gene sequence: CDR1 SGHTS, CDR2 YDEGEE. Trimming took off 4 bases at V and 3 bases at J, with 11 bases between the two ends. CDR3 protein: CASSVRDNYEQYF. Here the CDR3 DNA reads TGTGCCAGCAGCGTCCGGGACAACTACGAGCAGTACTTC.

The chain combines TRBV30 with TRBJ2-5, with D maybe TRBD2 (6 bases). The J call may not be correct, given that the DNA end is closer to TRBJ2-7. The CDR3 has 12 residues. Germline-derived CDR1 and CDR2 are GTSNPN and SVGIG (reference sequence). The CDR3: CACSRREYEQYF. The CDR3 bases are TGTGCCTGTAGCAGGAGGGAGTACGAGCAGTACTTC.

The chain carries TRBV28 and TRBJ2-1, with D perhaps matching TRBD1 (5 bases). The CDR3 is 14 residues long. Germline-derived CDR1 and CDR2 are MDHEN and SYDVKM. The ends were cut back, 3 bases at V and 5 bases at J, with 11 bases in the middle. For the CDR3, the DNA is TGTGCCAGCAGTTTTAGTAGGGGAAACAATGAGCAGTTCTTC. Amino acid sequence: CASSFSRGNNEQFF. The full variable domain, completed using reference TRBV28 and TRBJ2-1, is DVKVTQSSRYLVKRTGEKVFLECVQDMDHENMFWYRQDPGLGLRLIYFSYDVKMKEKGDIPEGYSVSREKKERFSLILESASTNQTSMYLCASSFSRGNNEQFFGPGTRLTVL.

The genes are TRBV6-1 and TRBJ2-5; TRBD1 matches at 7 bases. V shed 6 bases and J 3 bases; nucleotides not matched to a gene: 7. Germline CDR1 MNHNS, CDR2 SASEGT. CDR3 length equals 14 residues. The CDR3 DNA follows: TGTGCCAGCAGGGCCGGGACAGAGGAAGAGACCCAGTACTTC. It codes for CASRAGTEEETQYF.

The rearrangement uses TRBV7-9 and TRBJ2-1; D possibly corresponds to TRBD2 (6 bases). Germline V gene data show CDR1 as SEHNR and CDR2 as FQNEAQ (reference sequence). The CDR3 length is 16 residues. Between the trimmed V and J ends, which lost 0 bases and 2 bases, there was a span of 11 bases. DNA for the CDR3: TGTGCCAGCAGCTTAGCGCGGGGTAGAGCCTACAATGAGCAGTTCTTC. Translating it yields CASSLARGRAYNEQFF.

The chain is built from TRBV6-5 and TRBJ1-3; D not certain. Trimming shortened V by 8 bases and J by 0 bases, and 11 bases separated the two germline ends. The germline CDR1 and CDR2 sequences are MNHEY and SVGAGI. This CDR3 is 14 amino acids long. The CDR3 sequence: CASAVANSGNTIYF. In DNA form, the CDR3 reads TGTGCCAGCGCCGTAGCCAACTCTGGAAACACCATATATTTT.

The chain joins TRBV9 to TRBJ2-7, with 10 bases identical to TRBD1. The V gene's germline CDR1 is SGDLS and CDR2 YYNGEE. The J segment lost 0 bases and the V segment lost 1 base, leaving 4 bases of the junction unmatched. CDR3 length equals 16 residues. The DNA of the CDR3 is TGTGCCAGCAGCGTATCAGGGACAGGGGTCTCCTACGAGCAGTACTTC. Translation: CASSVSGTGVSYEQYF.

The chain is built from TRBV11-2 and TRBJ2-7; possibly TRBD2 for D (5 bases). V shed 5 bases and J shed 0 bases, with 14 bases lying between them. The length of the CDR3 is 15 residues. The germline gives CDR1 SGHAT, CDR2 FQNNGV. The CDR3 loop is CASSPRSGSSYEQYF. DNA for the CDR3: TGTGCCAGCAGCCCTCGGTCGGGGAGCTCCTACGAGCAGTACTTC.

The chain joins TRBV7-9 to TRBJ2-3, with 10 bases lining up with TRBD2. This CDR3 has 15 residues. V dropped 3 bases and J dropped 5; count of bases not matched to a gene: 5. CDR1 is SEHNR, CDR2 FQNEAQ, per germline (reference sequence). The CDR3 sequence: CASSLTSGRLDTQYF. In DNA form, the CDR3 reads TGTGCCAGCAGCTTGACTAGCGGGCGCTTAGATACGCAGTATTTT.

This rearrangement joins TRBV6-6 to TRBJ1-4; no definite D call. This CDR3 is built from 15 residues. The V gene's germline CDR1 is MNHNY and CDR2 SVGAGI (reference sequence). V was shortened by 6 bases and J by 5 bases, with 16 bases between the two germline ends. The CDR3 DNA sequence: TGTGCCAGCAGCCTAACGGGATTACCAAATGAAAAACTGTTTTTT. Its protein product is CASSLTGLPNEKLFF.

The chain couples TRBV4-3 to TRBJ1-4; 7 nucleotides align to TRBD1. CDR1 is LGHNA and CDR2 is YSLEER in the germline V gene. CDR3 length equals 16 residues. The V and J ends lost 3 bases and 1 base, in that order; junction bases with no gene match: 5. The CDR3: CASSQGRQGTNEKLFF. The DNA of the CDR3 is TGCGCCAGCAGCCAGGGACGACAGGGAACTAATGAAAAACTGTTTTTT.

This clone has only a few counts. This rearrangement joins TRBV6-6 to TRBJ2-7; possibly TRBD1 for D (6 bases). The CDR3 is made up of 15 amino acids. With 2 bases removed from V and 5 bases from J, the gap between germline ends came to 16 bases. Germline loops: CDR1 MNHNY, CDR2 SVGAGI (reference sequence). The CDR3 loop is CASSYVVAGANEQYF. The CDR3 bases are TGTGCCAGCAGTTACGTAGTGGCAGGGGCGAACGAGCAGTACTTC.